This T cell receptor (beta chain) was sequenced for a study of neurological immune-mediated disorders. Study conclusions and caveats: Multiple sclerosis patients had less TCR clonal expansion than even healthy controls, unlike HTLV-1-associated myelopathy.

Template-switch 5'RACE cDNA synthesis added a 10-nucleotide unique molecular identifier. One entry per CDR3 protein results from TCRdb running MiXCR on the 5' RACE reads. The sample consists of about 76,000 distinct CDR3 sequences, 17% of them appearing once. The CDR3 spans 15 residues. The V end lost 0 bases, the J end lost 3 bases, and 8 bases lay between the germline ends. CDR1 and CDR2 from the germline V gene are MNHEY and SVGAGI. PBMCs numbering 2 million and stored at -80 C yielded the unsorted libraries. On this clonotype: The target antigen is unknown.

The J gene is TRBJ2-2, the V gene TRBV6-5; the D gene is possibly TRBD2 (5 bases). This clonotype was sampled from a woman aged 40 to 50 in good health. The sample consisted of PBMCs. CDR3 in DNA: TGTGCCAGCAGTTACTCGTACGGGGACACCGGGGAGCTGTTTTTT. It is translated as CASSYSYGDTGELFF.